The clone carrying this T cell receptor beta chain was seen many times. This sample is drawn from a study of shared clonotypes between healthy human individuals. Tens of millions of PBMCs went into genomic DNA for unsorted samples. The authors ran unsorted PBMC replicate PCRs on around 270 ng DNA, approximately 30,000 T cell genomes. Clones were sequenced by immunoSEQ multiplex PCR, and TCRdb holds only the in-frame ones, with some missing. The sample contains some 96,000 clones, about 45% of which appear only once. This CDR3 comprises 14 residues. Trimming cost V 4 bases and J 4 bases; bases outside gene matches: 4. Germline CDR1 is MNHNS and CDR2 is SASEGT.

The chain carries TRBV6-1 and TRBJ2-5, with 9 bases lining up with TRBD2. The sample taken for sequencing was PBMCs. The receptor comes from a woman aged 40 to 50 in good health. Some clones in this sample may be carry-over from other donors' samples. The CDR3 reads CASSGAGGSETQYF. The CDR3 coding sequence is TGTGCCAGCAGTGGAGCGGGAGGATCAGAGACCCAGTACTTC.